Reported below is one TCR beta chain. Its antigen is not known. Germline CDR1 and CDR2: MNHEY and SMNVEV (reference sequence). CDR3 length equals 13 residues. V lost 3 bases and J 9 bases, leaving 9 bases between the germline ends. TCRdb called the 5' RACE reads again in MiXCR, with one record for every CDR3 protein. The sample yields 1.5 million to 2 million distinct CDR3 sequences, under 35% seen once. This entry belongs to a study of identical twins. Overall study results and limits: Whereas memory repertoires showed no such difference, abundant cord blood beta clonotypes carried fewer insertions. Out-of-frame beta chain sequences displayed weaker excess sharing between twins. Invariant cells of the MAIT and iNKT types might have partly distorted the zero-insertion analyses. Models underestimated TCR alpha sharing (out-of-frame) in monozygotic twins.

The receptor comes from a newborn girl in good health. What was sequenced was cord blood. This chain uses TRBV27 with TRBJ1-6, with TRBD1 as a possible D gene (6 bases). The CDR3 sequence is CASSFTGSSPLHF. CDR3 bases: TGTGCCAGCAGTTTCACAGGGAGTTCACCCCTCCACTTT.